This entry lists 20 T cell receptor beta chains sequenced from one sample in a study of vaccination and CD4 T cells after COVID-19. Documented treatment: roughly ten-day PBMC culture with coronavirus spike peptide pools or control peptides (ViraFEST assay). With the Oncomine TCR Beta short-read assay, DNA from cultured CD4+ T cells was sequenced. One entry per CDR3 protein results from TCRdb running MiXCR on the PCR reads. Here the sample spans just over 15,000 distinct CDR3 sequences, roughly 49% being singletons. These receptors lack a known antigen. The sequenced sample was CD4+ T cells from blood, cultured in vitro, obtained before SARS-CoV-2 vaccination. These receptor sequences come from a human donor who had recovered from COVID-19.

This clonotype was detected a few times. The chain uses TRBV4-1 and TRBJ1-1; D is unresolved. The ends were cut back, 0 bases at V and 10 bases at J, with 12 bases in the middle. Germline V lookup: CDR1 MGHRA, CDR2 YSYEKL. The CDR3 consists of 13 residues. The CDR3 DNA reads TGCGCCAGCAGCCAAGATCGGGTAGCCCTAGCTTTCTTT. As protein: CASSQDRVALAFF.

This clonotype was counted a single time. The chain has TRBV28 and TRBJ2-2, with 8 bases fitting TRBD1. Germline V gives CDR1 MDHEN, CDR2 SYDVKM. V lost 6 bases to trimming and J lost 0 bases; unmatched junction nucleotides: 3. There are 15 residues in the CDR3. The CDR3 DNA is TGTGCCAGCAGAACAGGGGGTGCGAACACCGGGGAGCTGTTTTTT. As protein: CASRTGGANTGELFF.

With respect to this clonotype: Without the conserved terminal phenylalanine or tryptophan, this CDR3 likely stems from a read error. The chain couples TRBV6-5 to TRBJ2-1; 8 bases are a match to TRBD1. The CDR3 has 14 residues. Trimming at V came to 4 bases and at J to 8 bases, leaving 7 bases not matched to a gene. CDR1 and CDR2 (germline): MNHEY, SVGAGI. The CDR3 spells CASSSQGAGHEQFS. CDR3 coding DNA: TGTGCCAGCAGTTCTCAGGGGGCTGGTCATGAGCAGTTCTCC.

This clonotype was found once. The CDR3: CAISEVPSGREQYF. CDR3 DNA: TGTGCCATCAGTGAGGTGCCTAGCGGGAGAGAGCAGTACTTC. The genes are TRBV10-3 and TRBJ2-7; 10 bases map to TRBD2. The V gene's germline CDR1 is ENHRY and CDR2 SYGVKD. Trimming cost V 2 bases and J 7 bases; bases outside gene matches: 5. The CDR3 loop spans 14 amino acids.

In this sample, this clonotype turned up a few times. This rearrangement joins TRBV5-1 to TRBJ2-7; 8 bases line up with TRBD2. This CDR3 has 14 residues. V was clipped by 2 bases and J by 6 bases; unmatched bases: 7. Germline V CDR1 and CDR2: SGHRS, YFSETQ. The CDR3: CASSLRDGRAEQYF. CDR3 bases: TGCGCCAGCAGCTTACGGGACGGGAGGGCCGAGCAGTACTTC.

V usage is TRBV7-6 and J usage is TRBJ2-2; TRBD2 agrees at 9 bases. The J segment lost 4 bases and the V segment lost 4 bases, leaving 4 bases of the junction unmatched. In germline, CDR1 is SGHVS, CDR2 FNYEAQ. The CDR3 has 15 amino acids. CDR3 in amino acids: CASSSTSGLTGELFF. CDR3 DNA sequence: TGTGCCAGCAGCTCGACTAGCGGCCTCACCGGGGAGCTGTTTTTT.

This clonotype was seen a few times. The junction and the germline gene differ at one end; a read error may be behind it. The CDR3, as DNA: TGTGCCAGCAGTATATCTAGCAATGAGCAGTTCTTC. As protein: CASSISSNEQFF. The chain uses TRBV27 and TRBJ2-1; D call uncertain. Looked up from germline, CDR1 is MNHEY and CDR2 is SMNVEV (reference sequence). CDR3 size: 12 residues.

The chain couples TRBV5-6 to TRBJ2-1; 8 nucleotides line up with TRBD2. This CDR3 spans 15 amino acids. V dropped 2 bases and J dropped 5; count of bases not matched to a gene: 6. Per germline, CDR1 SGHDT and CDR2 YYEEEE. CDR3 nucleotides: TGTGCCAGCAGCTTAATACTAGCGGAGAACAATGAGCAGTTCTTC. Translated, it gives CASSLILAENNEQFF.

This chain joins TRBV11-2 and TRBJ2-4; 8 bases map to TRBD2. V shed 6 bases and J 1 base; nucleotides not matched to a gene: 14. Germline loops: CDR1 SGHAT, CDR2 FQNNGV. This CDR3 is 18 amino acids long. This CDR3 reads CASSSRRTSGLAKNIQYF. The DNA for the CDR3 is TGTGCCAGCAGTTCCCGACGAACTAGCGGACTGGCCAAAAACATTCAGTACTTC.

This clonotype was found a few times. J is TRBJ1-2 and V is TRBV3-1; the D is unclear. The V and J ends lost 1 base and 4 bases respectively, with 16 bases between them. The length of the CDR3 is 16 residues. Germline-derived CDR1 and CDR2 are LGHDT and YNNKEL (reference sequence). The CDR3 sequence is CASSQVFRSPSYGYTF. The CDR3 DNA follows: TGTGCCAGCAGCCAAGTCTTCCGGAGCCCCTCCTATGGCTACACCTTC.

The CDR3 region is CASSPETGGHEQYF. CDR3 DNA: TGTGCCAGCAGCCCCGAGACAGGGGGACACGAGCAGTACTTC. This sequence joins TRBV7-9 and TRBJ2-7, with TRBD1 matching over 9 bases. Losses at the gene ends were 5 bases for V and 5 bases for J; bases not matched to a gene: 7. The CDR3 has 14 residues. Germline-derived CDR1 and CDR2 are SEHNR and FQNEAQ (reference sequence).

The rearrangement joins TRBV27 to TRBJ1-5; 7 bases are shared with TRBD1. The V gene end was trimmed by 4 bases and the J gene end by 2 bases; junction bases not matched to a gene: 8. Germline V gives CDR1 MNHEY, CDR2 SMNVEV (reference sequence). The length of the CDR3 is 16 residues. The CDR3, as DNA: TGTGCCAGCAGTTCAATCTACAGGGGCGGCAATCAGCCCCAGCATTTT. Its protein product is CASSSIYRGGNQPQHF.

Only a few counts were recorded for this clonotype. The CDR3 sequence: CSALQGFDQPQHF. The DNA of the CDR3 is TGCAGTGCTCTCCAGGGATTCGATCAGCCCCAGCATTTT. V and J are TRBV20-1 and TRBJ1-5; TRBD1 is a possible D gene (5 bases). Germline V CDR1 and CDR2: DFQATT, SNEGSKA (reference sequence). The CDR3 extends over 13 amino acids. The ends were cut back, 5 bases at V and 5 bases at J, with 13 bases in the middle.

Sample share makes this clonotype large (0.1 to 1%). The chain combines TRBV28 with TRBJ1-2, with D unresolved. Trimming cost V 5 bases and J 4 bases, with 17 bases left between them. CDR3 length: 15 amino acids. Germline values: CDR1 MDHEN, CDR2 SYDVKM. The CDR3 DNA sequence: TGTGCCAGCAGTAAATCGGGTCACCGCACCTATGGCTACACCTTC. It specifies CASSKSGHRTYGYTF.

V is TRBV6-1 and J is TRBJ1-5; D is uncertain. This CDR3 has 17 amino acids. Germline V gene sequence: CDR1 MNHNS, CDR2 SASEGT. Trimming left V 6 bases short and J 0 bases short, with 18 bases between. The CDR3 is CASRLGVQIHSNQPQHF. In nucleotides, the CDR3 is TGTGCCAGCAGACTCGGGGTCCAGATCCATAGCAATCAGCCCCAGCATTTT.

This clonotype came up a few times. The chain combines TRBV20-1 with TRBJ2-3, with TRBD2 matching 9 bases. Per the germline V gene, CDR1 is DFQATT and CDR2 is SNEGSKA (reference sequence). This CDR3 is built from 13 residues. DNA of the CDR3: TGCAGCTGGAAGGCGGGAGGGGGAGATACGCAGTATTTT. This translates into CSWKAGGGDTQYF.

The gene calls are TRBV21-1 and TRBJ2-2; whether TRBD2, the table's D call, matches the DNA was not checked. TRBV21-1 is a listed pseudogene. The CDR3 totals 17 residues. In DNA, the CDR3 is TGTGCCAGCAGCAAAGCGCCGGAAGGGCCGAACACCGGGGAGCTGTTTTTT. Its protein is CASSKAPEGPNTGELFF.

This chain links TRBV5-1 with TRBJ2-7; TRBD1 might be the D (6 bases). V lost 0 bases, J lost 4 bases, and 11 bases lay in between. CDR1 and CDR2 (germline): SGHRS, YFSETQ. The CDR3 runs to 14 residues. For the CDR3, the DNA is TGCGCCAGCAGCTTGGAAGGGCAGGGGTACGAGCAGTACTTC. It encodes CASSLEGQGYEQYF.

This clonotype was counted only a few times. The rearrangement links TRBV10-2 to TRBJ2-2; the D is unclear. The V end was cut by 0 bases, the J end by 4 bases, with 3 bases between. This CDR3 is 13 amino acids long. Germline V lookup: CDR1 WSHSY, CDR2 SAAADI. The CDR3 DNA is TGCGCCAGCAGTGAGTCCGTCACCGGGGAGCTGTTTTTT. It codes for CASSESVTGELFF.

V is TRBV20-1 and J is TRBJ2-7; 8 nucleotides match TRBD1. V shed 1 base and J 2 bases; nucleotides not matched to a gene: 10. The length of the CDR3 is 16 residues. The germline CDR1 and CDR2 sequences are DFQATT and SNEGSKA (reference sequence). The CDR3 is CSARVRRQGSTYEQYF. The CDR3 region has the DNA TGCAGTGCTAGAGTGAGAAGACAGGGGTCTACCTACGAGCAGTACTTC.